This entry lists 3 T cell receptor beta chains sequenced from one sample in a study of Graves' ophthalmopathy and Graves' hyperthyroidism. Amplification targeted the TCR beta CDR3 regions, with RNA transcripts as the source material. An initial RT-PCR round employing HTBI primers preceded a second-round multiplex PCR. TCRdb reprocessed the multiplex PCR reads with MiXCR, giving one entry per CDR3 protein. The table records about 340,000 distinct CDR3 sequences, 15% to 20% of them present only once. The sample consisted of peripheral blood. The origin of the receptors is an adult man with Graves' ophthalmopathy.

This clonotype was seen ten or more times. The V call is TRBV29-1, the J call TRBJ1-1; possibly TRBD1 for D (5 bases). Trimming removed 4 bases at V and 11 bases at J, with 14 bases between. In germline, CDR1 is SQVTM, CDR2 ANQGSEA. This CDR3 spans 11 amino acids. The CDR3 DNA reads as TGCAGCGTTGTCAGTCGGGACGGGGCTTTCTTT. Translated, it gives CSVVSRDGAFF.

The table lists this clonotype with many counts. This chain links TRBV4-3 with TRBJ2-7; perhaps TRBD1 as D (5 bases). The V gene lost 2 bases and the J gene lost 4 bases, with 9 bases spanning the gap. CDR1 is LGHNA and CDR2 is YSLEER in the germline V gene. This CDR3 has 13 amino acids. CDR3 sequence reads: CASSQRSGYEQYF. CDR3 sequence (DNA): TGCGCCAGCAGCCAACGTTCAGGGTACGAGCAGTACTTC.

This clonotype was seen ten or more times. The chain has TRBV11-2 and TRBJ1-4; the D gene is possibly TRBD1 (6 bases). CDR3 length: 14 amino acids. Trimming stripped 3 bases from V and 8 bases from J, with 13 bases between. The germline V gene has CDR1 SGHAT and CDR2 FQNNGV. The CDR3 nucleotides read TGTGCCAGCAGCTTCGTCAGGGGCGGAGAAAAACTGTTTTTT. It is translated as CASSFVRGGEKLFF.